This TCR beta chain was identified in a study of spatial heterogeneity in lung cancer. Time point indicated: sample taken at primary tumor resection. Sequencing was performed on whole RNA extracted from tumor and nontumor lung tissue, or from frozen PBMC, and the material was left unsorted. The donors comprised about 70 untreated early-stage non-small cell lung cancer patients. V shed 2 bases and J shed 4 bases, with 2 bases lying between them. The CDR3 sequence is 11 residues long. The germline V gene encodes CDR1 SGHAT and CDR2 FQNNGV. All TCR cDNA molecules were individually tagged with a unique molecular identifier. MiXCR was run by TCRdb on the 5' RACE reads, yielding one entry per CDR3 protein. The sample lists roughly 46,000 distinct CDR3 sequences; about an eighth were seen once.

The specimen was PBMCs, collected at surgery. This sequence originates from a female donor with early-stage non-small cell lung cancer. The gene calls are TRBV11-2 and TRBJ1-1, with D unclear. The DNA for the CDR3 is TGTGCCAGCAGCTTAATCACTGAAGCTTTCTTT. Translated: CASSLITEAFF.